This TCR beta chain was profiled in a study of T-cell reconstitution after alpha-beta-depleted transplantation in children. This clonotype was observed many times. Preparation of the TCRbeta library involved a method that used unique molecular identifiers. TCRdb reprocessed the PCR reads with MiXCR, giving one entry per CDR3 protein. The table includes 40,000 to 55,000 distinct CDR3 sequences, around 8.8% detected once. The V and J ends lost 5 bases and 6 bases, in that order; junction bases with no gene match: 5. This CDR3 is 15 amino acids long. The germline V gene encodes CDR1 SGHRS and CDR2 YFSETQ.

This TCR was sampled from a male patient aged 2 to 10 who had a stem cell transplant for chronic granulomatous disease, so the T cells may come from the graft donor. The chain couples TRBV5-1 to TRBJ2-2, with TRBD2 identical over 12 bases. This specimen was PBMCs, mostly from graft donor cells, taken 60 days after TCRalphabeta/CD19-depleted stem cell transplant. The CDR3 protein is CASRRLAGAAGELFF. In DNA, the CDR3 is TGCGCCAGCAGGCGACTAGCGGGAGCCGCCGGGGAGCTGTTTTTT. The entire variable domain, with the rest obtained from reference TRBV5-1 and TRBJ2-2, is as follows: KAGVTQTPRYLIKTRGQQVTLSCSPISGHRSVSWYQQTPGQGLQFLFEYFSETQRNKGNFPGRFSGRQFSNSRSEMNVSTLELGDSALYLCASRRLAGAAGELFFGEGSRLTVL.